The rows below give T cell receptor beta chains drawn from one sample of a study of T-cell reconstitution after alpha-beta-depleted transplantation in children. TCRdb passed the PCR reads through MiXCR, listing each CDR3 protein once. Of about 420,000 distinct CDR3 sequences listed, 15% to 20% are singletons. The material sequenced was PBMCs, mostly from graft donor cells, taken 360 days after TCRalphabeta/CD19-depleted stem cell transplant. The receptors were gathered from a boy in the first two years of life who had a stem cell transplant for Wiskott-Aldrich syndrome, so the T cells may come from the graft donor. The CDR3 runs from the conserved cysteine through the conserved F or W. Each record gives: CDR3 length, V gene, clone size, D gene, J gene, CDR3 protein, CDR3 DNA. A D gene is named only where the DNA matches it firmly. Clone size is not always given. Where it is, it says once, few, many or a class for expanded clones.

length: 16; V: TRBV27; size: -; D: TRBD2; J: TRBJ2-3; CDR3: CASSSGRGVPTDTQYF; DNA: TGTGCCAGCAGCTCGGGACGGGGGGTCCCCACAGATACGCAGTATTTT
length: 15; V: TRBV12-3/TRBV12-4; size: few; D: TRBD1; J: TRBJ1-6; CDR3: CASRGQGKFVSPLHF; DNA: TGTGCCAGCAGGGGACAGGGAAAGTTTGTTTCACCCCTCCACTTT
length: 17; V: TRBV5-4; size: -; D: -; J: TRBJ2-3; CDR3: CASSGKKADPFTDTQYF; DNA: TGTGCCAGCAGCGGCAAAAAAGCAGACCCTTTCACAGATACGCAGTATTTT
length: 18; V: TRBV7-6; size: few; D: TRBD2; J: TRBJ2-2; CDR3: CASSLFPGGDHNTGELFF; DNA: TGTGCCAGCAGCTTATTTCCCGGGGGGGACCATAACACCGGGGAGCTGTTTTTT
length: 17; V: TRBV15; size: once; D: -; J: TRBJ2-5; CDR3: CATSRSVEGRNQETQYF; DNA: TGTGCCACCAGCAGATCCGTGGAGGGCCGGAACCAAGAGACCCAGTACTTC
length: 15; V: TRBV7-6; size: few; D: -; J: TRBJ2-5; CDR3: CASSLWYSEMETQYF; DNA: TGTGCCAGCAGCTTATGGTACAGCGAGATGGAGACCCAGTACTTC
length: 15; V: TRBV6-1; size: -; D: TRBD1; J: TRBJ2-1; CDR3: CASSRWDRGLNEQFF; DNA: TGTGCCAGCAGTCGTTGGGACAGGGGGCTGAATGAGCAGTTCTTC
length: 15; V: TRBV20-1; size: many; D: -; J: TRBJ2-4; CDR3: CSARDPRGAKNIQYF; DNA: TGCAGTGCTAGAGATCCAAGGGGAGCCAAAAACATTCAGTACTTC
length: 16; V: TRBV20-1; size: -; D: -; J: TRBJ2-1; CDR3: CSARVRLAASYNEQFF; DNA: TGCAGTGCTAGAGTTCGGCTAGCAGCTTCCTACAATGAGCAGTTCTTC
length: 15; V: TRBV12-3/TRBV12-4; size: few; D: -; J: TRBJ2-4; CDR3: CASSSLRTGKNIQYF; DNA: TGTGCCAGCAGTTCCCTCAGGACTGGCAAAAACATTCAGTACTTC
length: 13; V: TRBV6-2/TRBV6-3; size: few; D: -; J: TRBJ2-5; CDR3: CASSYRQGETQYF; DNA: TGTGCCAGCAGTTACCGGCAGGGGGAGACCCAGTACTTC
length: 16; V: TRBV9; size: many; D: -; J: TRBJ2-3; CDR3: CASSVASGGHTDTQYF; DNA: TGTGCCAGCAGCGTAGCCTCGGGGGGCCACACAGATACGCAGTATTTT
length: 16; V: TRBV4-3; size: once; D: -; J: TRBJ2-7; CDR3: CASSQDRGAALYEQYF; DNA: TGCGCCAGCAGCCAAGATAGGGGGGCGGCTCTTTACGAGCAGTACTTC
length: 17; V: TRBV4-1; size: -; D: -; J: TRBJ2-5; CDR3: CASSQDARAKGQETQYF; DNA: TGCGCCAGCAGCCAAGATGCCCGGGCAAAAGGGCAAGAGACCCAGTACTTC
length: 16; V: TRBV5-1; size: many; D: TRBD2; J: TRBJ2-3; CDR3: CASSLGLAESTDTQYF; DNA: TGCGCCAGCAGCTTGGGTCTAGCGGAGAGCACAGATACGCAGTATTTT
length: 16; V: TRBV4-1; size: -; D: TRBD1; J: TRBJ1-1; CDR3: CASSPDYRGRTAEAFF; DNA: TGCGCCAGCAGCCCAGATTACAGGGGGCGGACAGCTGAAGCTTTCTTT
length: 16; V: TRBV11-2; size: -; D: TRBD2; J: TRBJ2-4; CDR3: CASSLSGRTAKNIQYF; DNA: TGTGCCAGCAGCCTTAGCGGGAGGACGGCCAAAAACATTCAGTACTTC
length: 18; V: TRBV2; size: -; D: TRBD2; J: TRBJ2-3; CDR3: CASSKTSGRVSRTDTQYF; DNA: TGTGCCAGCAGTAAGACTAGCGGGAGGGTCTCCCGCACAGATACGCAGTATTTT
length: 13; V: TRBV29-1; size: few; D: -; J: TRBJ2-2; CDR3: CSVEEGPTGELFF; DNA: TGCAGCGTTGAAGAGGGGCCCACCGGGGAGCTGTTTTTT
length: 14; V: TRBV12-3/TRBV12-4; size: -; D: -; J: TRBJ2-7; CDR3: CASGAQGSIYEQYF; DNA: TGTGCCAGCGGGGCACAGGGCTCGATCTACGAGCAGTACTTC
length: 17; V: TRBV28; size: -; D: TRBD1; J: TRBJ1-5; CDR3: CASSLEGQADSNQPQHF; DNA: TGTGCCAGCAGTTTAGAGGGACAGGCCGATAGCAATCAGCCCCAGCATTTT
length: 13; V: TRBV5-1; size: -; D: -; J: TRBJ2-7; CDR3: CASSVVTGSEQYF; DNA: TGCGCCAGCAGCGTGGTTACAGGTTCCGAGCAGTACTTC
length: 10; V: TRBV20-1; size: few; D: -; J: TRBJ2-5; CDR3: CSAERQRQYF; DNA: TGCAGTGCTGAGAGACAGCGCCAGTACTTC
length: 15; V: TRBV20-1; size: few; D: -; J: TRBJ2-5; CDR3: CSAAEGPDARETQYF; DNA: TGCAGTGCTGCGGAGGGGCCAGACGCCCGAGAGACCCAGTACTTC
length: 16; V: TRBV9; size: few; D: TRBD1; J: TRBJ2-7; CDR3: CASSASPGTGRYEQYF; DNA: TGTGCCAGCAGCGCCTCCCCCGGGACAGGGAGGTACGAGCAGTACTTC
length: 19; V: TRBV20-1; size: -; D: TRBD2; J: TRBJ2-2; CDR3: CSARAWGLAGGKNTGELFF; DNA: TGCAGTGCTAGGGCCTGGGGACTAGCGGGGGGCAAAAACACCGGGGAGCTGTTTTTT
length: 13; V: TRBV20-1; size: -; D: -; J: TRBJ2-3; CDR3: CSARLDNTDTQYF; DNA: TGCAGTGCTAGACTGGACAACACAGATACGCAGTATTTT
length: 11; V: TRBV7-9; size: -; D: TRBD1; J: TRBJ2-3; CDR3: CASSLVGQEYF; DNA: TGTGCCAGCAGCTTAGTGGGACAGGAGTATTTT
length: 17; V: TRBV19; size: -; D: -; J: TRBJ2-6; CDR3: CASSIVGGPSGANVLTF; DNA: TGTGCCAGTAGTATAGTTGGGGGGCCCTCTGGGGCCAACGTCCTGACTTTC
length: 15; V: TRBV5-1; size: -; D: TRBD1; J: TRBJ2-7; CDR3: CASSWGTAFSYEQYF; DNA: TGCGCCAGCAGCTGGGGGACAGCCTTCTCCTACGAGCAGTACTTC
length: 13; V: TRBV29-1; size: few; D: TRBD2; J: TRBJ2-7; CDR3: CSVVGRVSYEQYF; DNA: TGCAGCGTTGTAGGGAGGGTCTCCTACGAGCAGTACTTC
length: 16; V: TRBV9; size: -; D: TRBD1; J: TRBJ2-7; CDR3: CASSVKAGQGYYEQYF; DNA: TGTGCCAGCAGCGTCAAAGCAGGACAGGGTTACTACGAGCAGTACTTC
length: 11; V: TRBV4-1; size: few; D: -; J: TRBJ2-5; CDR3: CASSHRDIQYF; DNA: TGCGCCAGCAGCCACCGCGATATCCAGTACTTC
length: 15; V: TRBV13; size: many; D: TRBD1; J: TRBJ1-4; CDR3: CASSLRTGGIEKLFF; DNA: TGTGCCAGCAGCCTAAGGACAGGGGGAATTGAAAAACTGTTTTTT
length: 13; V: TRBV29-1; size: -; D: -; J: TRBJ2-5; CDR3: CSVERDVQETQYF; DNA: TGCAGCGTTGAACGGGACGTACAAGAGACCCAGTACTTC
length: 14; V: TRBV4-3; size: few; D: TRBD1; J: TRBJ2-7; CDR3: CASSQKDRGLRQYF; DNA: TGCGCCAGCAGCCAGAAGGACAGGGGGCTTCGGCAGTACTTC
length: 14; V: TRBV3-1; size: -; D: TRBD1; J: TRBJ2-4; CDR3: CASSHPGQGSIQYF; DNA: TGTGCCAGCAGCCACCCGGGACAGGGGTCCATTCAGTACTTC
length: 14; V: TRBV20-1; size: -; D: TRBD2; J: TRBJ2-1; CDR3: CSARDEAGGNEQFF; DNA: TGCAGTGCTAGAGATGAGGCGGGAGGGAATGAGCAGTTCTTC
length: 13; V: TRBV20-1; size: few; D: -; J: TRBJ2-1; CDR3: CSARRLANNEQFF; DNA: TGCAGTGCTAGGAGGCTAGCCAACAATGAGCAGTTCTTC
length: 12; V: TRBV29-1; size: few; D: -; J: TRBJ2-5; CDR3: CSVLLVQETQYF; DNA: TGCAGCGTCCTGCTAGTCCAAGAGACCCAGTACTTC
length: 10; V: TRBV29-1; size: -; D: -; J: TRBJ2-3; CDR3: CSTRTHTQYF; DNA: TGCAGCACTCGGACCCATACGCAGTATTTT
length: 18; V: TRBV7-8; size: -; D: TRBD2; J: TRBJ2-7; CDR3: CASSLEVAGGSFSYEQYF; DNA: TGTGCCAGCAGCTTAGAAGTAGCGGGGGGGTCCTTCTCCTACGAGCAGTACTTC
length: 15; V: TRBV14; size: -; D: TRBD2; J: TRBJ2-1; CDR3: CASSRGRPLYNEQFF; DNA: TGTGCCAGCAGCCGCGGGAGGCCCCTCTACAATGAGCAGTTCTTC
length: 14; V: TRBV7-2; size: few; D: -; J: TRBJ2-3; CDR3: CASSSLVYTDTQYF; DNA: TGTGCCAGCAGCTCATTAGTTTACACGGATACGCAGTATTTT
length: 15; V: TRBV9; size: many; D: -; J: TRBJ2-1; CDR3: CASSQRSFSYNEQFF; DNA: TGTGCCAGCAGCCAGAGGAGTTTCTCCTACAATGAGCAGTTCTTC
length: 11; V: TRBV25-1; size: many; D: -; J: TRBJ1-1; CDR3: CASRVFTEAFF; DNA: TGTGCCAGTCGGGTCTTCACTGAAGCTTTCTTT
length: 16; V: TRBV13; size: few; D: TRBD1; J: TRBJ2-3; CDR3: CASSLGRGQGPDTQYF; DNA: TGTGCCAGCAGCTTAGGCCGCGGACAGGGTCCGGATACGCAGTATTTT
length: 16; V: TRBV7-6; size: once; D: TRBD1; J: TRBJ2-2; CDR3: CASSQRDRGFTGELFF; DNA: TGTGCCAGCAGCCAACGGGACAGGGGTTTCACCGGGGAGCTGTTTTTT
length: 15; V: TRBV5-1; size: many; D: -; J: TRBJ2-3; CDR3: CASSLVASVLDTQYF; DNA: TGCGCCAGCAGCTTGGTGGCTAGCGTGTTAGATACGCAGTATTTT
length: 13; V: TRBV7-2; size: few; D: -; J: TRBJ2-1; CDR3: CASSLALRYEQFF; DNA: TGTGCCAGCAGCTTAGCCCTACGGTATGAGCAGTTCTTC
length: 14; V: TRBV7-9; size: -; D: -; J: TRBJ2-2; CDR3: CASSWGANTGELFF; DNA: TGTGCCAGCAGCTGGGGGGCAAACACCGGGGAGCTGTTTTTT
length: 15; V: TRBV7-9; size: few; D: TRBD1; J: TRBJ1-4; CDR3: CASSLVGQSNEKLFF; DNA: TGTGCCAGCAGCTTAGTGGGACAGAGCAATGAAAAACTGTTTTTT
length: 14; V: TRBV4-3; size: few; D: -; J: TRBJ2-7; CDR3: CASSQVFQGNEQYF; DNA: TGCGCCAGCAGCCAAGTTTTTCAGGGAAATGAGCAGTACTTC